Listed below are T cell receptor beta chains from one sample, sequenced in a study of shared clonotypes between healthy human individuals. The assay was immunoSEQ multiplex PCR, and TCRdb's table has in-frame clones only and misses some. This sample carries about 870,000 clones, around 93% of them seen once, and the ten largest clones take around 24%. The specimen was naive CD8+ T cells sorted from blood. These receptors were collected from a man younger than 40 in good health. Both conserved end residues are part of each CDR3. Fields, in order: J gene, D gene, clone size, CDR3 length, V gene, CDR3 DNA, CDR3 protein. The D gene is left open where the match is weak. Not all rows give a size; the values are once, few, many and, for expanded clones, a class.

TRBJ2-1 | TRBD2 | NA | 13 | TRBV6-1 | TGTGCCAGCAGTGATATAGCGGGTGTTGAGCAGTTCTTC | CASSDIAGVEQFF
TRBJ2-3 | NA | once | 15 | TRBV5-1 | TGCGCCAGCAGCTCGCAGACAGAAAGCACAGATACGCAGTATTTT | CASSSQTESTDTQYF
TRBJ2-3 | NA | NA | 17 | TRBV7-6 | TGTGCCAGCAGCTTAAACCCACCCGAGGGTGCCACAGATACGCAGTATTTT | CASSLNPPEGATDTQYF
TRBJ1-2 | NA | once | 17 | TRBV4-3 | TGCGCCAGCAGCCAAGATATCCCCGGCCCGAGTGATGGTGGCTACACCTTC | CASSQDIPGPSDGGYTF
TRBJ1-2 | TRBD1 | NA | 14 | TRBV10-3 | TGTGCCATCAGTGAGGGACAGGGAGGGTATGGCTACACCTTC | CAISEGQGGYGYTF
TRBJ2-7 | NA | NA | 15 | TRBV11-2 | TGCGCCAGCAGCCAAGATTTCGGAGGGACCTACGAGCAGTACTTC | CASSQDFGGTYEQYF
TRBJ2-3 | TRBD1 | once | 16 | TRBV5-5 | TGTGCCAGCAGCTTATTGACAGGGTCGTTGACAGATACGCAGTATTTT | CASSLLTGSLTDTQYF
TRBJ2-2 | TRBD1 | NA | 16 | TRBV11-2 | TGTGCCAGCAGCCTACGGACAGGGACCGACACCGGGGAGCTGTTTTTT | CASSLRTGTDTGELFF
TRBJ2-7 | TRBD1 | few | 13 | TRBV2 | TGTGCCAGCGAAACGGACAGGTCCTACGAGCAGTACTTC | CASETDRSYEQYF
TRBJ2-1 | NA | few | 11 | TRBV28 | TGTGCCAGCGGAAGATTCAATGAGCAGTTCTTC | CASGRFNEQFF
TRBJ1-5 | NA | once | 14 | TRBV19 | TGTGCCAGTAGGGGAACAGACCACAATCAGCCCCAGCATTTT | CASRGTDHNQPQHF
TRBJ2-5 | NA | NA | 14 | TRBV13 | TGTGCCAGCAGCTCCAGGACGTCAAGAGAGACCCAGTACTTC | CASSSRTSRETQYF